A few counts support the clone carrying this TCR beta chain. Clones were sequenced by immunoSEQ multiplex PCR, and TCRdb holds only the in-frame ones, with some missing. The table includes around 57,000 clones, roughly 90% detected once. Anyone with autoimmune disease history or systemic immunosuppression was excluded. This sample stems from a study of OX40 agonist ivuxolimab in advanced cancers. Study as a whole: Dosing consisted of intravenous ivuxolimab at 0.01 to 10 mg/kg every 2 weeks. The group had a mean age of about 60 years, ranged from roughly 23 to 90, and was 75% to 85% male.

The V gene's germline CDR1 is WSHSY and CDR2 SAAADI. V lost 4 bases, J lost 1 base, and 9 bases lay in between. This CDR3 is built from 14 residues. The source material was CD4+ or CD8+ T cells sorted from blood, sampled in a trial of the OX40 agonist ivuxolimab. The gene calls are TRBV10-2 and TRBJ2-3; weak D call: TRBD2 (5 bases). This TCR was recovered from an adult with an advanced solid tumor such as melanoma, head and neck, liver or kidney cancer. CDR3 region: CASSVMEGTDTQYF. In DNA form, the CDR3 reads TGCGCCAGCAGTGTGATGGAGGGCACAGATACGCAGTATTTT.